This is a list of T cell receptor beta chains from one sample in a study of T-cell reconstitution after alpha-beta-depleted transplantation in children. TCRdb re-derived calls from the PCR reads in MiXCR, one entry per CDR3 protein. The sample carries 750,000 to 950,000 distinct CDR3 sequences, roughly 16% recorded once. The sample in question was PBMCs, mostly from graft donor cells, obtained 360 days after TCRalphabeta/CD19-depleted stem cell transplant. The receptors come from a male patient between 5 and 17 years old who had a stem cell transplant for acute lymphoblastic leukemia, so the T cells may come from the graft donor. Both conserved end residues are part of each CDR3. Each record gives: J gene, clone size, D gene, V gene, CDR3 DNA, CDR3 protein. A D gene is named only where the DNA matches it firmly. For some rows the clone size is stated as once, few or many, or as a class when expanded; others skip it.

j_gene: TRBJ2-1; abundance: NA; d_gene: NA; v_gene: TRBV12-3/TRBV12-4; CDR3nt: TGTGCCAGCAGTCTAGGGGACGGAGTGCCCAATGAGCAGTTCTTC; CDR3aa: CASSLGDGVPNEQFF
j_gene: TRBJ2-7; abundance: NA; d_gene: NA; v_gene: TRBV12-3/TRBV12-4; CDR3nt: TGTGCCAGCAGTTTAGGCCCTGGAGGATACTCCTACGAGCAGTACTTC; CDR3aa: CASSLGPGGYSYEQYF
j_gene: TRBJ1-5; abundance: few; d_gene: TRBD1; v_gene: TRBV28; CDR3nt: TGTGCCAGCAGTTTAGGGGGACAGGGGCTCCATCAGCCCCAGCATTTT; CDR3aa: CASSLGGQGLHQPQHF
j_gene: TRBJ2-7; abundance: NA; d_gene: TRBD1; v_gene: TRBV20-1; CDR3nt: TGCTGTGCTAGCGACAGGGGGCAAGATCGACGCTACGAGCAGTACTTC; CDR3aa: CCASDRGQDRRYEQYF
j_gene: TRBJ2-3; abundance: few; d_gene: TRBD2; v_gene: TRBV5-1; CDR3nt: TGCGCCAGCAGCTTGGCCGTACTAGCGGGAGGTCCCGATACGCAGTATTTT; CDR3aa: CASSLAVLAGGPDTQYF
j_gene: TRBJ2-1; abundance: many; d_gene: NA; v_gene: TRBV5-1; CDR3nt: TGCGCCAGCGAGTACGGGACATCGCCCAACAATGAGCAGTTCTTC; CDR3aa: CASEYGTSPNNEQFF
j_gene: TRBJ2-5; abundance: NA; d_gene: TRBD2; v_gene: TRBV20-1; CDR3nt: TGCAGTGCCACCCTACTAGCGGGAGAGGAGACCCAGTACTTC; CDR3aa: CSATLLAGEETQYF
j_gene: TRBJ1-2; abundance: many; d_gene: NA; v_gene: TRBV5-1; CDR3nt: TGCGCCAGCAGCTTGTCGGGGACCCCTAACTATGGCTACACCTTC; CDR3aa: CASSLSGTPNYGYTF
j_gene: TRBJ2-7; abundance: many; d_gene: NA; v_gene: TRBV7-6; CDR3nt: TGTGCCAGCAGCTTAGCCCGGGGGTATACCTACGAGCAGTACTTC; CDR3aa: CASSLARGYTYEQYF
j_gene: TRBJ2-1; abundance: NA; d_gene: TRBD2; v_gene: TRBV29-1; CDR3nt: TGCAGCGTTGCCGGGGGACTAGCGGGAGAAATGTCCTACAATGAGCAGTTCTTC; CDR3aa: CSVAGGLAGEMSYNEQFF
j_gene: TRBJ1-2; abundance: NA; d_gene: NA; v_gene: TRBV3-1; CDR3nt: TGTGCCAGCAGCCAATCCCTCTCAGGGGCCCTATATGGCTACACCTTC; CDR3aa: CASSQSLSGALYGYTF
j_gene: TRBJ2-7; abundance: NA; d_gene: NA; v_gene: TRBV20-1; CDR3nt: TGCAGTGCTCACCCGACTAGGGATTACGAGCAGTACTTC; CDR3aa: CSAHPTRDYEQYF
j_gene: TRBJ2-4; abundance: many; d_gene: NA; v_gene: TRBV9; CDR3nt: TGTGCCAGCTCTCCTCAGGGTCCCAAAAACATTCAGTACTTC; CDR3aa: CASSPQGPKNIQYF
j_gene: TRBJ2-7; abundance: many; d_gene: TRBD2; v_gene: TRBV2; CDR3nt: TGTGCCAGCAAATGGCGGGAGTGGGTCGAGCAGTACTTC; CDR3aa: CASKWREWVEQYF
j_gene: TRBJ2-1; abundance: few; d_gene: TRBD2; v_gene: TRBV27; CDR3nt: TGTGCCAGCAGCTTCCCTGGGCCTAGCGGGTACAATGAGCAGTTCTTC; CDR3aa: CASSFPGPSGYNEQFF
j_gene: TRBJ1-1; abundance: few; d_gene: NA; v_gene: TRBV24-1; CDR3nt: TGTGCCACCAGTGAAGGACCCTTTGAAGCTTTCTTT; CDR3aa: CATSEGPFEAFF
j_gene: TRBJ2-7; abundance: many; d_gene: NA; v_gene: TRBV5-1; CDR3nt: TGCGCCAGCAGCATAGGGACCTGGTCCAATGAGCAGTACTTC; CDR3aa: CASSIGTWSNEQYF
j_gene: TRBJ2-1; abundance: NA; d_gene: NA; v_gene: TRBV7-3; CDR3nt: TGTGCCAGCAGCCGATATGGGACCTACAATGAGCAGTTCTTC; CDR3aa: CASSRYGTYNEQFF
j_gene: TRBJ2-7; abundance: few; d_gene: NA; v_gene: TRBV5-1; CDR3nt: TGCGCCAGCAGCTTGGCCTCTACGACTTACTCCTACGAGCAGTACTTC; CDR3aa: CASSLASTTYSYEQYF
j_gene: TRBJ2-2; abundance: once; d_gene: NA; v_gene: TRBV7-9; CDR3nt: TGTGCCAGCAGCCCTTCGGGAATTAACACCGGGGAGCTGTTTTTT; CDR3aa: CASSPSGINTGELFF
j_gene: TRBJ2-5; abundance: many; d_gene: NA; v_gene: TRBV4-1; CDR3nt: TGCGCCAGCAGCCAACTCGGACTCGTAAGGGAAGAGACCCAGTACTTC; CDR3aa: CASSQLGLVREETQYF
j_gene: TRBJ2-1; abundance: few; d_gene: NA; v_gene: TRBV19; CDR3nt: TGTGCCAGCACAGCGGTAGCTAACAATGAGCAGTTCTTC; CDR3aa: CASTAVANNEQFF
j_gene: TRBJ2-1; abundance: many; d_gene: TRBD2; v_gene: TRBV5-1; CDR3nt: TGCGCCAGCAGCCCGGGACTAGCGGGTCGGGATGAGCAGTTCTTC; CDR3aa: CASSPGLAGRDEQFF
j_gene: TRBJ2-7; abundance: NA; d_gene: TRBD1; v_gene: TRBV2; CDR3nt: TGTGCCAGCATCCGGGACAGGGCCTTAACCTACGAGCAGTACTTC; CDR3aa: CASIRDRALTYEQYF
j_gene: TRBJ2-5; abundance: NA; d_gene: NA; v_gene: TRBV5-1; CDR3nt: TGCGCCAGCAGCTTGTTCGGAGGCGGGCGAATTTTGGAGACCCAGTACTTC; CDR3aa: CASSLFGGGRILETQYF
j_gene: TRBJ2-7; abundance: many; d_gene: NA; v_gene: TRBV25-1; CDR3nt: TGTGCCAGCGGGGGACCTCCGTCCCTCTACGAGCAGTACTTC; CDR3aa: CASGGPPSLYEQYF
j_gene: TRBJ2-4; abundance: NA; d_gene: TRBD1; v_gene: TRBV29-1; CDR3nt: TGCAGCGTTTCTAGGTCTTGGGACAGGGCAAAAAACATTCAGTACTTC; CDR3aa: CSVSRSWDRAKNIQYF
j_gene: TRBJ1-6; abundance: few; d_gene: NA; v_gene: TRBV7-8; CDR3nt: TGTGCCAGCAGCTTCGCCGGGTTCTATTATAATTCACCCCTCCACTTT; CDR3aa: CASSFAGFYYNSPLHF
j_gene: TRBJ2-3; abundance: NA; d_gene: NA; v_gene: TRBV7-2; CDR3nt: TGTGCCAGCAGCCGACGCTGGAGGGCCTTGTTCACAGATACGCAGTATTTT; CDR3aa: CASSRRWRALFTDTQYF
j_gene: TRBJ2-1; abundance: NA; d_gene: TRBD2; v_gene: TRBV6-1; CDR3nt: TGTGCCAGCAGGCTGACTAGCGGGAGGGCCAATGGAAATGAGCAGTTCTTC; CDR3aa: CASRLTSGRANGNEQFF
j_gene: TRBJ1-2; abundance: few; d_gene: TRBD1; v_gene: TRBV15; CDR3nt: TGTGCCACCAGCAGAGTGGACAGGGGGAACTATGGCTACACCTTC; CDR3aa: CATSRVDRGNYGYTF
j_gene: TRBJ2-5; abundance: NA; d_gene: TRBD2; v_gene: TRBV9; CDR3nt: TGTGCCAGCACCGTAGATTCGGAGGGACTAAAAGAGACCCAGTACTTC; CDR3aa: CASTVDSEGLKETQYF
j_gene: TRBJ2-3; abundance: few; d_gene: TRBD1; v_gene: TRBV11-2; CDR3nt: TGTGCCAGCAGCCCGTTAGGGACAGTTATTCCCACAGATACGCAGTATTTT; CDR3aa: CASSPLGTVIPTDTQYF
j_gene: TRBJ2-6; abundance: few; d_gene: TRBD2; v_gene: TRBV5-1; CDR3nt: TGCGCCAGCAGCTTTTGGACTAGCGGGTTTATTGACTCTGGGGCCAACGTCCTGACTTTC; CDR3aa: CASSFWTSGFIDSGANVLTF
j_gene: TRBJ2-5; abundance: few; d_gene: NA; v_gene: TRBV2; CDR3nt: TGTGCCAGCAGTGAACGGGAGACTAGGGCTGAGACCCAGTACTTC; CDR3aa: CASSERETRAETQYF
j_gene: TRBJ2-1; abundance: NA; d_gene: NA; v_gene: TRBV27; CDR3nt: TGTGCCAGCAGTTTGAGCGTCTCCTACAATGAGCAGTTCTTC; CDR3aa: CASSLSVSYNEQFF
j_gene: TRBJ2-1; abundance: NA; d_gene: TRBD2; v_gene: TRBV24-1; CDR3nt: TGTGCCACCAGTGACGTCTTTGGGGCGGGAGAGGTCGATGAGCAGTTCTTC; CDR3aa: CATSDVFGAGEVDEQFF
j_gene: TRBJ1-2; abundance: NA; d_gene: NA; v_gene: TRBV7-3; CDR3nt: TGTGCCAGCAGCTTCGGACTGTCGAGTGGCTACACCTTC; CDR3aa: CASSFGLSSGYTF
j_gene: TRBJ2-3; abundance: many; d_gene: NA; v_gene: TRBV10-2; CDR3nt: TGCGCCAGCAACCAAGCAACAGATACGCAGTATTTT; CDR3aa: CASNQATDTQYF
j_gene: TRBJ2-3; abundance: few; d_gene: NA; v_gene: TRBV7-2; CDR3nt: TGTGCCAGCAGCGTACCGGGACCGCCAGTGTCAGATACGCAGTATTTT; CDR3aa: CASSVPGPPVSDTQYF
j_gene: TRBJ2-7; abundance: few; d_gene: TRBD2; v_gene: TRBV4-1; CDR3nt: TGCGCCAGCAGCCTCGACGGGACTAGCGGCAGGGGTTTTTACGAGCAGTACTTC; CDR3aa: CASSLDGTSGRGFYEQYF
j_gene: TRBJ1-1; abundance: NA; d_gene: NA; v_gene: TRBV2; CDR3nt: TGTGCCAGTCCAGGGGTTAGGAACACTGAAGCTTTCTTT; CDR3aa: CASPGVRNTEAFF
j_gene: TRBJ1-4; abundance: few; d_gene: NA; v_gene: TRBV20-1; CDR3nt: TGCAGTGCTAGAGGGTCGAGCAGAGGCTTTAATGAAAAACTGTTTTTT; CDR3aa: CSARGSSRGFNEKLFF
j_gene: TRBJ2-1; abundance: NA; d_gene: NA; v_gene: TRBV18; CDR3nt: TGTGCCAGCTCACCAATTCAGGACATGGAAAATGAGCAGTTCTTC; CDR3aa: CASSPIQDMENEQFF
j_gene: TRBJ2-1; abundance: few; d_gene: TRBD2; v_gene: TRBV20-1; CDR3nt: TGCAGTGCTGGGGAGAAACCGGGACTAGCAGCCAATGAGCAGTTCTTC; CDR3aa: CSAGEKPGLAANEQFF
j_gene: TRBJ2-1; abundance: NA; d_gene: NA; v_gene: TRBV14; CDR3nt: TGTGCCAGCAGCTTACACACTGCTAGTAGTGAGCAGTTCTTC; CDR3aa: CASSLHTASSEQFF
j_gene: TRBJ2-3; abundance: few; d_gene: NA; v_gene: TRBV14; CDR3nt: TGTGCCAGCAGCCTCGGGACACCTGGGTCAGATACGCAGTATTTT; CDR3aa: CASSLGTPGSDTQYF
j_gene: TRBJ2-1; abundance: NA; d_gene: NA; v_gene: TRBV7-3; CDR3nt: TGTGCCAGCAGCTTAGTAGGGACGCGAACGGGCGATGAGCAGTTCTTC; CDR3aa: CASSLVGTRTGDEQFF
j_gene: TRBJ1-3; abundance: many; d_gene: NA; v_gene: TRBV10-3; CDR3nt: TGTGCCATCAGTGGTGGTGCTGGAAACACCATATATTTT; CDR3aa: CAISGGAGNTIYF
j_gene: TRBJ2-1; abundance: few; d_gene: TRBD2; v_gene: TRBV29-1; CDR3nt: TGCAGCGTTGTATTACTAGCGGCCGCCTACAATGAGCAGTTCTTC; CDR3aa: CSVVLLAAAYNEQFF